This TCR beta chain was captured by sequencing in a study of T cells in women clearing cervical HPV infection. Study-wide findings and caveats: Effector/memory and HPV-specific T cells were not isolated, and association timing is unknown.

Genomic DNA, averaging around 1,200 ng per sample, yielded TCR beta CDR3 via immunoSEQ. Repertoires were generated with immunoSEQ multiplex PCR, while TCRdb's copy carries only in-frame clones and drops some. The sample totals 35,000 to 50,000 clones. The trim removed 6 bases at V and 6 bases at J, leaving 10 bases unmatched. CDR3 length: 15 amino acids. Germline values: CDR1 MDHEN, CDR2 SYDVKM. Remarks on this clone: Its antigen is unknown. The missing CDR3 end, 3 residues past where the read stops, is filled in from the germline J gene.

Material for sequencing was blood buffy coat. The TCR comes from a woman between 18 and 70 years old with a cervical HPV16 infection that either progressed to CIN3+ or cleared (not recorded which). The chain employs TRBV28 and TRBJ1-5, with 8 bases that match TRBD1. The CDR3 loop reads CASSTHRQGIQPQHF. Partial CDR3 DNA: TGTGCCAGCAGCACTCATCGACAGGGGATTCAGCCC.